Sequencing of this TCR beta chain was carried out in a study of T cell responses to AZD1222 COVID-19 vaccine. Findings and limits, study-wide: The study found vaccine-associated CD4 TCRs spanning spike, dominant at 160-218 and 743-854.

A word on this clone: The antigen is undetermined.

Generated by immunoSEQ multiplex PCR, the TCRdb table keeps only in-frame clones and is missing some. Among some 130,000 clones listed, 75% to 90% were seen once. The CDR3 spans 13 residues. V lost 9 bases and J lost 0, with 11 bases in between. CDR1 and CDR2 (germline): LNHDA, SQIVND (reference sequence). The sequencing used peripheral blood, collected on day 0 of AZD1222 vaccination. The V call is TRBV19, the J call TRBJ1-1; maybe TRBD1 (5 bases). The sequence derives from an adult in good health. The CDR3 region has the DNA TGTGCCAGCAGACAGACCATGAACACTGAAGCTTTCTTT. Amino acids: CASRQTMNTEAFF. Variable domain in full (rest from reference TRBV19 and TRBJ1-1): DGGITQSPKYLFRKEGQNVTLSCEQNLNHDAMYWYRQDPGQGLRLIYYSQIVNDFQKGDIAEGYSVSREKKESFPLTVTSAQKNPTAFYLCASRQTMNTEAFFGQGTRLTVV.